The source of this T cell receptor (beta chain) is a study of T-cell reconstitution after alpha-beta-depleted transplantation in children. A library of TCRbeta sequences, prepared with unique molecular identifiers, was generated. One entry per CDR3 protein results from TCRdb running MiXCR on the PCR reads. The repertoire holds around 530,000 distinct CDR3 sequences, with about 31% as singletons. V shed 5 bases and J 3 bases; nucleotides not matched to a gene: 9. The CDR3 runs to 15 residues. Per germline, CDR1 SGHRS and CDR2 YFSETQ. At least ten counts were recorded for this clonotype. The sequence derives from a human donor who donated a stem cell graft to a child with aplastic anemia. The chain recombines TRBV5-1 with TRBJ2-5, with 8 bases matching TRBD2. The sample consisted of PBMCs from the stem cell graft donor, taken from the stem cell graft. The CDR3 DNA reads TGCGCCAGCAGGATGACTAGCGAGACTAAAGAGACCCAGTACTTC. This sequence encodes CASRMTSETKETQYF.